This T cell receptor beta chain emerged from a study of shared clonotypes between healthy human individuals. The CDR3 is 17 amino acids. Germline assignment: CDR1 SGHRS and CDR2 YFSETQ. V lost 3 bases to trimming and J lost 6 bases; unmatched junction nucleotides: 15. Libraries were prepared by immunoSEQ multiplex PCR; TCRdb keeps only in-frame clonotypes and omits some of them. The sample consists of fewer than 3 million clones, around 90% of them appearing once. The chain couples TRBV5-1 to TRBJ2-3, with 8 nucleotides matching TRBD1. Sample: naive CD4+ T cells from PBMCs. Subset indicated: CD45RA+ positively selected. The clonotype comes from a man between 18 and 29 years old in good health. Some clones in this sample may be carry-over from other donors' samples. The DNA of the CDR3 is TGCGCCAGCAGCTGGGGTCAGAGCAGGGGGCTCGCCGATACGCAGTATTTT. Its translation is CASSWGQSRGLADTQYF.